These 11 T cell receptor beta chains share one sample of origin, sequenced in a study of T cells after yellow fever vaccination. MiXCR, run by TCRdb on the 5' RACE reads, gives a single entry per CDR3 protein. This sample has about 580,000 distinct CDR3 sequences; around a sixth occur once, and the top ten carry 17%. The sequencing here drew on PBMCs, taken 5 to 6 days after the first yellow fever vaccination. The receptors originated from a man aged 18 to 30 who received the YFV17D yellow fever vaccine.

The V and J genes are TRBV6-1 and TRBJ2-7, with D uncertain. V lost 5 bases and J 0 bases, leaving 11 bases between the germline ends. This CDR3 spans 14 amino acids. CDR1 is MNHNS and CDR2 is SASEGT in the germline V gene. The CDR3 region is CASSTSPSSYEQYV. The CDR3 DNA reads TGTGCCAGCAGTACCTCACCTAGCTCCTACGAGCAGTACGTC.

This clonotype was found a few times. The chain uses TRBV11-2 and TRBJ2-7, with D uncertain. V gave up 5 bases and J gave up 7 bases, with 12 bases separating them. This CDR3 is 12 amino acids long. CDR1 and CDR2 from the germline V gene are SGHAT and FQNNGV. Here the CDR3 reads CASSPLNREQYF. In DNA, the CDR3 is TGTGCCAGCAGCCCGCTTAATAGAGAGCAGTACTTC.

This clonotype was seen only a few times. J is TRBJ2-7 and V is TRBV6-1, with a tentative D call TRBD1 (5 bases). V gave up 3 bases and J gave up 2 bases, with 8 bases separating them. The CDR3 sequence is 13 residues long. CDR1 and CDR2 (germline): MNHNS, SASEGT. DNA of the CDR3: TGTGCCAGCAGTGAGGGGCTTACCTACGAGCAGTACTTC. Its translation is CASSEGLTYEQYF.

This clonotype was observed many times. The rearrangement joins TRBV29-1 to TRBJ1-1, with D possibly TRBD1 on 5 matching bases. The V end was cut by 3 bases, the J end by 5 bases, with 16 bases between. There are 14 residues in the CDR3. CDR1 is SQVTM, CDR2 ANQGSEA, per germline. In DNA form, the CDR3 reads TGCAGCGTTGATAGGGGCAGGGACTTGACTGAAGCTTTCTTT. It translates to CSVDRGRDLTEAFF.

The rearrangement joins TRBV6-5 to TRBJ1-6; no clear D gene. Germline CDR1 is MNHEY and CDR2 is SVGAGI. The CDR3 is 15 residues long. V was shortened by 0 bases and J by 5 bases, with 8 bases between the two germline ends. The CDR3 nucleotides are TGTGCCAGCAGTTACTCGAACAGAAATAATTCACCCCTCCACTTT. Amino acids: CASSYSNRNNSPLHF.

This chain connects TRBV4-1 to TRBJ1-1; possible D gene TRBD1, 5 bases. V dropped 5 bases and J dropped 1 base, with 11 bases sitting between them. CDR1 is MGHRA and CDR2 is YSYEKL in the germline V gene. There are 14 residues in the CDR3. CDR3 region: CASSFDSPNTEAFF. The DNA for the CDR3 is TGCGCCAGCAGCTTCGACAGCCCGAACACTGAAGCTTTCTTT.

This clonotype was seen repeatedly, ten times or more. This sequence joins TRBV5-1 and TRBJ1-1, with D unresolved. V was cut by 5 bases and J by 0 bases, with 11 bases left in between. The CDR3 sequence is 14 residues long. Germline loops: CDR1 SGHRS, CDR2 YFSETQ. Here the CDR3 DNA reads TGCGCCAGCAGTCTTCTATCAGTGAACACTGAAGCTTTCTTT. Amino acid sequence: CASSLLSVNTEAFF.

This clonotype appeared a few times. The chain employs TRBV4-1 and TRBJ2-1; D may be TRBD1 or TRBD2 (7 bases each). The V and J ends lost 0 bases and 8 bases respectively, with 14 bases between them. Looked up from germline, CDR1 is MGHRA and CDR2 is YSYEKL. The CDR3 totals 15 residues. CDR3 bases: TGCGCCAGCAGCCAAGAGGCAGGGGGGGTCTATGAGCAGTTCTTC. The encoded protein is CASSQEAGGVYEQFF.

This clonotype was observed a few times. This chain uses TRBV6-2 or TRBV6-3 with TRBJ2-2, with D maybe TRBD1 (6 bases). This CDR3 comprises 18 residues. In germline, CDR1 is MNHEY, CDR2 SVGEGT. Trimming stripped 7 bases from V and 0 bases from J, with 21 bases between. The CDR3, as DNA: TGTGCCAGCACCCAAAGGCCGGGACAACCTTCGAACACCGGGGAGCTGTTTTTT. It translates to CASTQRPGQPSNTGELFF.

This clonotype showed up just a few times. The CDR3 reads CASSPTSGGGIRSGTQYF. The DNA for the CDR3 is TGTGCCAGCAGCCCAACTAGCGGAGGAGGGATACGGTCCGGGACGCAGTATTTT. The chain links TRBV11-1 to TRBJ2-3, with 8 bases fitting TRBD2. From germline, CDR1 is SGHAT and CDR2 FQDESV (reference sequence). Losses at the gene ends were 5 bases for V and 9 bases for J; bases not matched to a gene: 22. The CDR3 sequence is 18 residues long.

This clonotype showed up just a few times. The chain links TRBV5-1 to TRBJ1-1; weak D call: TRBD1 (6 bases). CDR3 length: 15 residues. With 1 base removed from V and 4 bases from J, the gap between germline ends came to 14 bases. The V gene's germline CDR1 is SGHRS and CDR2 YFSETQ. CDR3 nucleotides: TGCGCCAGCAGCTTGACCGGGGGCGCGGGCACTGAAGCTTTCTTT. Its translation is CASSLTGGAGTEAFF.